One TCR beta chain is described in this entry. CDR1 and CDR2 (germline): MDHEN, SYDVKM. Trimming at V came to 6 bases and at J to 2 bases, leaving 9 bases not matched to a gene. This CDR3 has 15 amino acids. Researchers ran the PCR with 60 Vbeta and 13 Jbeta primers. Using immunoSEQ multiplex PCR, the repertoire was profiled, and TCRdb retains in-frame clones only, with some absent. The sample records 65,000 to 90,000 clones, around 80% being singletons. The data derive from a study of cytomegalovirus exposure and HLA in healthy donors. V gene TRBV28 combines with J gene TRBJ2-7, with 8 nucleotides matching TRBD1. The sequencing sample was made of PBMCs. This TCR was sampled from a man aged 18 to 29 in good health and CMV-seronegative. The CDR3, as DNA: TGTGCCAGCAGGCTCCGGGACAGGAGAACCTACGAGCAGTACTTC. Encoded protein: CASRLRDRRTYEQYF.